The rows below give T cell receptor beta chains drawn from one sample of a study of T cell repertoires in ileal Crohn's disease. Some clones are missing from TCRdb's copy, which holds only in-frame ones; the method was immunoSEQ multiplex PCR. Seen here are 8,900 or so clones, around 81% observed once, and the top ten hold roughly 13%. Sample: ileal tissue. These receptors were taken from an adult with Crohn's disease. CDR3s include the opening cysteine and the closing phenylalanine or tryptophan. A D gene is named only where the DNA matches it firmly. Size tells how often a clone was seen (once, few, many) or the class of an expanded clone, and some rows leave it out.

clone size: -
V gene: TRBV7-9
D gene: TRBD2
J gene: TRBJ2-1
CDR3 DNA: TGTGCCAGCAGCTTAGGGACTAGCGACTACAATGAGCAGTTCTTC
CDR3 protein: CASSLGTSDYNEQFF

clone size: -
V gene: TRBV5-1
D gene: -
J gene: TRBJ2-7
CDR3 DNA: TGCGCCAGCAGCTTGAACAGGGCCCCTTACGAGCAGTACTTC
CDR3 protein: CASSLNRAPYEQYF

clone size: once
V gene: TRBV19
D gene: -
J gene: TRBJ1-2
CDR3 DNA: TGTGCCAGTTCCTTGGACGGAATTAACTATGGCTACACCTTC
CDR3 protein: CASSLDGINYGYTF

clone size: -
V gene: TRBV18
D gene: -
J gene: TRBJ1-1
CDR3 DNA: TGTGCCAGCTCACCACCGGTCGGGGGCTTGATATCTGAAGCTTTCTTT
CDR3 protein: CASSPPVGGLISEAFF

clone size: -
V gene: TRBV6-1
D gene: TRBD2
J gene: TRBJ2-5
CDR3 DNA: TGTGCCAGCACTATGACTAGCGGAGATTTAGAGACCCAGTACTTC
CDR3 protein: CASTMTSGDLETQYF

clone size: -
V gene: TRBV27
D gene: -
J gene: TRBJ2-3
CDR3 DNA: TGTGCCGGCAGTTTGGACACGCTAGGCACAGATACGCAGTATTTT
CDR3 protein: CAGSLDTLGTDTQYF

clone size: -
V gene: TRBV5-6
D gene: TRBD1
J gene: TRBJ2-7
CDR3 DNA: TGTGCCAGCAGCCGTTGGACAGGGAAAGACGAGCAGTACTTC
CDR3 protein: CASSRWTGKDEQYF

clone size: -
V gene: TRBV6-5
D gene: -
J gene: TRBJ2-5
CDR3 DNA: TGTGCCAGCAGTTTGGGTACCCTAGGGGAGACCCAGTACTTC
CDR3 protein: CASSLGTLGETQYF

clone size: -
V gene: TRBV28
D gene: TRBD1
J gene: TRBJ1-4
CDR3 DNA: TGTGCCAGCAGTTCCCGGACAGGTATACGTGAAAAACTGTTTTTT
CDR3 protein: CASSSRTGIREKLFF

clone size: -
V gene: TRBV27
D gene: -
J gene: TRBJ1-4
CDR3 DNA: TGTGCCAGCAGTTGGGACGGTTCAACTAATGAAAAACTGTTTTTT
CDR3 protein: CASSWDGSTNEKLFF

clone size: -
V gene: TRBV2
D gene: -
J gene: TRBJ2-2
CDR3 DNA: TGTGCCAGCGGCTGGGGACACCAATCGAACACCGGGGAGCTGTTTTTT
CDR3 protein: CASGWGHQSNTGELFF

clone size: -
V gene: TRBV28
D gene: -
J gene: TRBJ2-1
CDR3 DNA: TGTGCCAGCAGTTTTGGTCCTTGGGGGCAGTTCTTC
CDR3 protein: CASSFGPWGQFF

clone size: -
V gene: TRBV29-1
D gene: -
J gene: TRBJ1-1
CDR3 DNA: TGCAGCGTTGACGGAGAGGGTTCTGAAGCTTTCTTT
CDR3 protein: CSVDGEGSEAFF

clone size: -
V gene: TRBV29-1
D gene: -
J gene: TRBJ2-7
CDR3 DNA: TGCAGCGCAAAACGGGGTGGGAGCTCCTACGAGCAGTACTTC
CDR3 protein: CSAKRGGSSYEQYF

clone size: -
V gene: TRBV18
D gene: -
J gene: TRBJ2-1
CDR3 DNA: TGTGCCAGCTCACCAATAGTCGGCTCCTACAATGAGCAGTTCTTC
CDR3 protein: CASSPIVGSYNEQFF

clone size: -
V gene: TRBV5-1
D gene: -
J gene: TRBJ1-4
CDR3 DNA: TGCGCCAGCAGCCAGACGGTCGGGGGCCAAGGAGAAAAACTGTTTTTT
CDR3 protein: CASSQTVGGQGEKLFF

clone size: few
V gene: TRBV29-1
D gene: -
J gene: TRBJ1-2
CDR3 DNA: TGCAGCGTTGCGGGGAGGGGTGGCTACACCTTC
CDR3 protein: CSVAGRGGYTF

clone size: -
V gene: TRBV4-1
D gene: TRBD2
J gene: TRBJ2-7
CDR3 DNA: TGCGCCAGCAGCCGCGGAGGACTAGCGGGCCAAAACCGCCAGTACGAGCAGTACTTC
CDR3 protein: CASSRGGLAGQNRQYEQYF

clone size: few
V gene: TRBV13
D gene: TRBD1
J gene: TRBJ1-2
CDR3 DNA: TGTGCCAGCAGTCTTCGGGACAGGGCGGTCTATGGCTACACCTTC
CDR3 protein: CASSLRDRAVYGYTF

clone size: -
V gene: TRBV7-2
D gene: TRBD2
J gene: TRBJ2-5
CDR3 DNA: TGTGCCAGCCAAGCGGGGAGCGGGAGAAAGACCCAGTACTTC
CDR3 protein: CASQAGSGRKTQYF

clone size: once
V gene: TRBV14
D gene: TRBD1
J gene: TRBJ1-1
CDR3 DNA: TGTGCCAGCAGCCAATATGCTAGGGGGCTTACTGAAGCTTTCTTT
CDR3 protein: CASSQYARGLTEAFF

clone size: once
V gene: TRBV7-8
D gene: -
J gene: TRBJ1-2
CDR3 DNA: TGTGCCAGCAGCCCCAGCCGTGGCTACACCTTC
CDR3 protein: CASSPSRGYTF

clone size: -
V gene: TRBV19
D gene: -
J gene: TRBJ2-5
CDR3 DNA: TGTGCCAGTAGCACCCGAGGGGGAGGACCGGGAGAGACCCAGTACTTC
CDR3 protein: CASSTRGGGPGETQYF

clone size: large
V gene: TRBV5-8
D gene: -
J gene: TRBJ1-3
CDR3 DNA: TGTGCCAGCAGCGCTCCAGGGGCGCGTGGAAACACCATATATTTT
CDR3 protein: CASSAPGARGNTIYF

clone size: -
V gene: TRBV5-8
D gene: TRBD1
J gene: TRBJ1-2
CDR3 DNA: TGTGCCAGCAGCCATACAAGAAGGGACAGGGATCACTATGGCTACACCTTC
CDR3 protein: CASSHTRRDRDHYGYTF

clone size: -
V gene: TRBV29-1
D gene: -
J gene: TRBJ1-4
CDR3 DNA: TGCAGCGTTGTCCCTGGGCAGGGAAATGAAAAACTGTTTTTT
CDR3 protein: CSVVPGQGNEKLFF

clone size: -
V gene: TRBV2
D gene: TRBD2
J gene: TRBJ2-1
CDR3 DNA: TGTGCCAGCAGTGGCGGGAGTAATGAGCAGTTCTTC
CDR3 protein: CASSGGSNEQFF

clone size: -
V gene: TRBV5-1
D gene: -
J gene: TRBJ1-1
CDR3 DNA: TGCGCCAGCAGCTTGCGCCCACTCGCTGACAAGAACACTGAAGCTTTCTTT
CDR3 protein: CASSLRPLADKNTEAFF

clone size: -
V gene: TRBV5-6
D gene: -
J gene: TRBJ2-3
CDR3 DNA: TGTGCCAGCAGCTTGAATATGGGGCGGGGAACAGATACGCAGTATTTT
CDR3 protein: CASSLNMGRGTDTQYF

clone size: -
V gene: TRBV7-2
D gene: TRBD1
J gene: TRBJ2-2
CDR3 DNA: TGTGCCAGCACCCCTCGACAGGGGGCGGTTCACACCGGGGAGCTGTTTTTT
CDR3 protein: CASTPRQGAVHTGELFF

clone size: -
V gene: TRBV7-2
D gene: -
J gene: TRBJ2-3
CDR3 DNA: TGTGCCAGCAGCTTTCGTCGAGCAGATACGCAGTATTTT
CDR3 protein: CASSFRRADTQYF

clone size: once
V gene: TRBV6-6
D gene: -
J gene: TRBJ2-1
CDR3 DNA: TGTGCCAGCAGTTCTAGCTCCAATGAGCAGTTCTTC
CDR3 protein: CASSSSSNEQFF

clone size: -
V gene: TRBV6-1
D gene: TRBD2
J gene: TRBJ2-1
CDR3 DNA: TGTGCCAGCAGTGAAGGCGGGACTAGCGGGAGTTCCTACAATGAGCAGTTCTTC
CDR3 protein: CASSEGGTSGSSYNEQFF

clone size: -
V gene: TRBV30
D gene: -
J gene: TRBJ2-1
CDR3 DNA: TGTGCCTGGACCTCCGGGGGAGGCTCCTACAATGAGCAGTTCTTC
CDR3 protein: CAWTSGGGSYNEQFF

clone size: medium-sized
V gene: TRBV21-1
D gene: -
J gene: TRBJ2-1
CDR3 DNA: TGTGCCAGCAGCAAAGTTGTCCGGGAGTCTTACAATGAGCAGTTCTTC
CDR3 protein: CASSKVVRESYNEQFF

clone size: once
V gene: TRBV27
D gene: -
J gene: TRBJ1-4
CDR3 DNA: TGTGCCAGCAGTTCTCGGCAGGGAGTAAGGGAAAAACTGTTTTTT
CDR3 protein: CASSSRQGVREKLFF

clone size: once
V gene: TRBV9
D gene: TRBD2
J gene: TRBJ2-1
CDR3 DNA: TGTGCCAGCAGCGTAGGGCCTAGCGGGACGTACAATGAGCAGTTCTTC
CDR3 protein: CASSVGPSGTYNEQFF

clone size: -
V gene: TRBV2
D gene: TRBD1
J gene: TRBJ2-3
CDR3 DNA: TGTGCCAGCAGTTACCGGGACAGGGGCGGGGTTACGCAGTATTTT
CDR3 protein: CASSYRDRGGVTQYF

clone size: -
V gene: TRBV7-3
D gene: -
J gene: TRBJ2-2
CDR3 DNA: TGTGCCAGCAGGACGACAGGGAGGGGCGGGGAGCTGTTTTTT
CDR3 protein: CASRTTGRGGELFF

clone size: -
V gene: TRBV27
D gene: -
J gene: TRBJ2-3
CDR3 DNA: TGTGCCAGCAGTTCCTACAGGGTTTTGACAGATACGCAGTATTTT
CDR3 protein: CASSSYRVLTDTQYF

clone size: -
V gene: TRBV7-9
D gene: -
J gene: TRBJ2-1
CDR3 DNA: TGTGCCAGCAGCTTACTTAAGGGAGCCGGGTCCAATGAGCAGTTCTTC
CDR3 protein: CASSLLKGAGSNEQFF

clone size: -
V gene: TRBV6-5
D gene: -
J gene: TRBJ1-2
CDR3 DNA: TGTGCCAGCAGTTTTGAGGGCTATGGCTACACCTTC
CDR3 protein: CASSFEGYGYTF

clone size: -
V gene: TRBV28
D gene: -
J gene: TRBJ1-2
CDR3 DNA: TGTGCCAGCAGACCCCCTCTGTGGGGGAATGGCTACACCTTC
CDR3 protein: CASRPPLWGNGYTF

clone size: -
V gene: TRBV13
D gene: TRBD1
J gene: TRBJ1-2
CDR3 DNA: TGTGCCAGCAGCTTAGGGACAGGGGACTTGTATGGCTACACCTTC
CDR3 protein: CASSLGTGDLYGYTF

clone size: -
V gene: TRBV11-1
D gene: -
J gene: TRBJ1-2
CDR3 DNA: TGTGCCAGCAGCTTAGCGGCAGGGGTTGGCTACACCTTC
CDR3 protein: CASSLAAGVGYTF